These 26 T cell receptor beta chains came from one sample sequenced in a study of early T cells in non-severe SARS-CoV-2 infection. TCRdb called the 5' RACE reads again in MiXCR, with one record for every CDR3 protein. In the table there are tens of thousands of distinct CDR3 sequences, approximately 8.9% of which are singletons. What was sequenced was whole blood. These TCRs come from an adult who was a healthcare worker with PCR-confirmed SARS-CoV-2 infection or an uninfected control (not recorded which).

This chain joins TRBV9 and TRBJ1-1; D remains ambiguous. V was shortened by 1 base and J by 3 bases, with 7 bases between the two germline ends. The length of the CDR3 is 13 residues. The germline V gene has CDR1 SGDLS and CDR2 YYNGEE. The CDR3 DNA follows: TGTGCCAGCAGCGTAATAGGTGACACTGAAGCTTTCTTT. Protein: CASSVIGDTEAFF.

This clonotype was counted many times. The V call is TRBV5-6, the J call TRBJ1-1; TRBD1 is a possible D gene (5 bases). V lost 4 bases and J 4 bases, leaving 17 bases between the germline ends. Germline CDR1 reads SGHDT; CDR2 reads YYEEEE. This CDR3 is 15 amino acids long. CDR3 nucleotide sequence: TGTGCCAGCAGCAAAGGGGACCGACGGGGCACTGAAGCTTTCTTT. Its protein product is CASSKGDRRGTEAFF.

The rearrangement links TRBV7-8 to TRBJ1-2, with 7 bases matching TRBD1. There are 15 residues in the CDR3. J was trimmed by 4 bases and V by 1 base; bases with no gene match: 6. Germline CDR1 is SGHVS and CDR2 is FQNEAQ. For the CDR3, the DNA is TGTGCCAGCAGCTTAGATCCGGGACAGCTCTATGGCTACACCTTC. Translation: CASSLDPGQLYGYTF.

The chain is built from TRBV4-1 and TRBJ1-1, with D tentatively TRBD1 (5 bases). Germline CDR1 is MGHRA and CDR2 is YSYEKL. The CDR3 spans 15 residues. The V end was cut by 0 bases, the J end by 4 bases, with 12 bases between. The CDR3 bases are TGCGCCAGCAGCCAAGATACTCCGGACACCACTGAAGCTTTCTTT. Protein sequence: CASSQDTPDTTEAFF.

A remark on this clonotype: With a much larger clone just one base away, this may be a read error. CDR3 nucleotide sequence: TGTGCCTGCAGTGACAATGAGCAGTTCTTC. Translation gives CACSDNEQFF. The gene calls are TRBV7-2 and TRBJ2-1; D gene unclear. CDR1 and CDR2 (germline): SGHTA, FQGNSA. The CDR3 consists of 10 residues.

This chain connects TRBV13 to TRBJ1-1; D call uncertain. V lost 2 bases and J lost 4, with 8 bases in between. In germline, CDR1 is PRHDT, CDR2 FYEKMQ (reference sequence). The CDR3 sequence is 13 residues long. The CDR3 protein is CASSLRVGTEAFF. For the CDR3, the DNA is TGTGCCAGCAGCTTAAGAGTGGGCACTGAAGCTTTCTTT.

The genes are TRBV7-8 and TRBJ2-3; D gene unclear. Trimming shortened V by 1 base and J by 0 bases, and 5 bases separated the two germline ends. The CDR3 is made up of 14 amino acids. Germline-derived CDR1 and CDR2 are SGHVS and FQNEAQ. The CDR3 DNA sequence: TGTGCCAGCAGCTTAGGGGTGAGCACAGATACGCAGTATTTT. Residues: CASSLGVSTDTQYF.

The rearrangement links TRBV7-9 to TRBJ2-1, with D possibly being TRBD1 or TRBD2 (6 bases each). CDR3 length: 17 residues. CDR1 is SEHNR, CDR2 FQNEAQ, per germline (reference sequence). Trimming stripped 2 bases from V and 3 bases from J, with 17 bases between. The CDR3 region has the DNA TGTGCCAGCAGCTTAAGGGCCCGGGGGCCAGGCTACAATGAGCAGTTCTTC. This gives the protein CASSLRARGPGYNEQFF.

This clonotype was counted only a few times. In DNA form, the CDR3 reads TGTGCCATCAGTGCCCCAAGGTTTCAAAAACTGTTTTTT. This codes for CAISAPRFQKLFF. The J gene is TRBJ1-4, the V gene TRBV10-3; D not certain. Between the trimmed V and J ends, which lost 4 bases and 9 bases, there was a span of 12 bases. Germline assignment: CDR1 ENHRY and CDR2 SYGVKD. The length of the CDR3 is 13 residues.

CDR3 in DNA: TGTGCTAGTGGTGTAACAGGGCCCCAGCATTTT. Translated, it gives CASGVTGPQHF. The gene calls are TRBV12-5 and TRBJ1-5, with D possibly matching TRBD1 (5 bases). The ends were cut back, 5 bases at V and 9 bases at J, with 8 bases in the middle. Germline-derived CDR1 and CDR2 are LGHNT and FRNRAP. The CDR3 contains 11 residues. Together with reference TRBV12-5 and TRBJ1-5, the CDR3 gives the full variable domain: DARVTQTPRHKVTEMGQEVTMRCQPILGHNTVFWYRQTMMQGLELLAYFRNRAPLDDSGMPKDRFSAEMPDATLATLKIQPSEPRDSAVYFCASGVTGPQHFGDGTRLSIL.

This clonotype came up a few times. The chain links TRBV6-2 or TRBV6-3 to TRBJ2-1, with D unclear. Trimming pared 2 bases from V and 5 bases from J, leaving 10 bases between. The CDR3 totals 14 residues. In germline, CDR1 is MNHEY, CDR2 SVGEGT. CDR3: CASSYPSTHNEQFF. The CDR3 region has the DNA TGTGCCAGCAGTTACCCGTCTACGCACAATGAGCAGTTCTTC.

This clonotype was counted a few times. V gene TRBV6-1 combines with J gene TRBJ2-3, with a weak D call TRBD1 (6 bases). The CDR3 spans 14 residues. V lost 5 bases, J lost 2 bases, and 11 bases lay in between. Germline-derived CDR1 and CDR2 are MNHNS and SASEGT. The chain's CDR3 is CASSYNRATDTQYF. CDR3 in DNA: TGTGCCAGCAGTTACAACAGGGCCACAGATACGCAGTATTTT.

The gene calls are TRBV5-1 and TRBJ2-1; no reliable D call. This CDR3 comprises 13 residues. Germline V gene lookup returns CDR1 SGHRS and CDR2 YFSETQ. Trimming left V 0 bases short and J 7 bases short, with 8 bases between. The CDR3 here is CASSLVGGNEQFF. Written as DNA, the CDR3 is TGCGCCAGCAGCTTGGTAGGTGGGAATGAGCAGTTCTTC.

This clonotype was seen just once. The V gene is TRBV29-1, the J gene TRBJ1-4, with TRBD1 matching over 11 bases. J gave up 4 bases and V 6 bases, and 10 bases lay outside the gene matches. The germline V gene has CDR1 SQVTM and CDR2 ANQGSEA. CDR3 length: 16 residues. CDR3 protein: CSVPGQGARGNEKLFF. CDR3 bases: TGCAGCGTCCCCGGACAGGGGGCGAGGGGTAATGAAAAACTGTTTTTT.

This clonotype was seen more than once but under ten times. The J gene is TRBJ1-2, the V gene TRBV29-1, with TRBD1 matching 8 bases. The CDR3 has 13 residues. Trimming at V came to 5 bases and at J to 2 bases, leaving 4 bases not matched to a gene. Germline-derived CDR1 and CDR2 are SQVTM and ANQGSEA. DNA for the CDR3: TGCAGCGTTTCAGGGGGCCCGAACTATGGCTACACCTTC. Protein product: CSVSGGPNYGYTF.

At least ten counts were recorded for this clonotype. This chain uses TRBV20-1 with TRBJ2-5, with TRBD1 matching over 7 bases. V gave up 6 bases and J gave up 5 bases; unmatched junction bases: 9. In germline, CDR1 is DFQATT, CDR2 SNEGSKA (reference sequence). The CDR3 runs to 13 residues. CDR3 sequence: CSAEQGVGETQYF. CDR3 bases: TGCAGTGCCGAGCAGGGGGTAGGGGAGACCCAGTACTTC.

This clonotype was seen more than once but under ten times. This sequence joins TRBV29-1 and TRBJ1-2, with no clear D. This CDR3 has 15 amino acids. V was trimmed by 5 bases and J by 5 bases, leaving 21 bases between them. In germline, CDR1 is SQVTM, CDR2 ANQGSEA. The CDR3 nucleotides read TGCAGCGTTACATCTTCCGGACTAGTAGATTATGGCTACACCTTC. It translates to CSVTSSGLVDYGYTF.

This clonotype was counted ten times or more. The chain uses TRBV12-3 or TRBV12-4 and TRBJ2-5, with no clear D. This CDR3 comprises 13 residues. The V end was cut by 6 bases, the J end by 2 bases, with 10 bases between. The CDR3 DNA follows: TGTGCCAGCAGCGTTAAGACTCAAGAGACCCAGTACTTC. Residues: CASSVKTQETQYF.

This clonotype appeared many times. The chain recombines TRBV7-9 with TRBJ1-1; TRBD1 is a possible D gene (5 bases). The V end was cut by 7 bases, the J end by 6 bases, with 15 bases between. This CDR3 has 13 amino acids. CDR1 is SEHNR and CDR2 is FQNEAQ in the germline V gene (reference sequence). The CDR3, as DNA: TGTGCCAGCAAGTCGGGACGGCAGCCTGAAGCTTTCTTT. Translated, it gives CASKSGRQPEAFF.

In this sample, this clonotype turned up many times. The J gene is TRBJ2-3, the V gene TRBV4-1; no clear D. The V and J ends lost 0 bases and 2 bases respectively, with 6 bases between them. Germline CDR1 is MGHRA and CDR2 is YSYEKL. The CDR3 has 14 amino acids. The DNA for the CDR3 is TGCGCCAGCAGCCAAGACCGAAACACAGATACGCAGTATTTT. Protein product: CASSQDRNTDTQYF.

This clonotype was recorded a few times. This rearrangement joins TRBV6-5 to TRBJ2-6; D call uncertain. The ends were cut back, 6 bases at V and 1 base at J, with 7 bases in the middle. CDR3 size: 14 residues. The V gene's germline CDR1 is MNHEY and CDR2 SVGAGI. The CDR3 coding sequence is TGTGCCAGCAGAGAGCGTTCTGGGGCCAACGTCCTGACTTTC. This codes for CASRERSGANVLTF.

In this sample, this clonotype turned up a few times. At one boundary the junction diverges from the germline segment, which might be a read error. The chain joins TRBV12-3 or TRBV12-4 to TRBJ2-1, with TRBD1 matching over 11 bases. The CDR3 extends over 16 amino acids. This chain's CDR3 is CASSAWTGGSYNEQFF. The CDR3 DNA follows: TGTGCCAGCAGTGCCTGGACAGGGGGCTCCTACAATGAACAGTTCTTC.

This clonotype was counted ten times or more. This chain links TRBV5-1 with TRBJ1-1; TRBD1 might be the D (6 bases). Between the trimmed V and J ends, which lost 2 bases and 1 base, there was a span of 9 bases. The CDR3 has 14 amino acids. Germline loops: CDR1 SGHRS, CDR2 YFSETQ. CDR3 bases: TGCGCCAGCAGCTTACAGGGTAAGAACACTGAAGCTTTCTTT. The encoded protein is CASSLQGKNTEAFF.

The chain employs TRBV15 and TRBJ1-3, with D uncertain. This CDR3 has 14 residues. V was clipped by 3 bases and J by 0 bases, with 6 bases between them. Looked up from germline, CDR1 is LNHNV and CDR2 is YYDKDF (reference sequence). CDR3 residues: CATSRPGSGNTIYF. DNA for the CDR3: TGTGCCACCAGCAGGCCCGGCTCTGGAAACACCATATATTTT.

There are many counts of this clonotype. The chain uses TRBV19 and TRBJ2-2, with D unclear. Trimming cost V 10 bases and J 1 base, with 10 bases left between them. This CDR3 comprises 13 residues. CDR1 and CDR2 from the germline V gene are LNHDA and SQIVND (reference sequence). CDR3 residues: CAIGLKNTGELFF. The CDR3 DNA follows: TGTGCCATCGGATTGAAGAACACCGGGGAGCTGTTTTTT.

In its sample, this clonotype was seen many times. The chain carries TRBV29-1 and TRBJ1-1; D gene uncertain. The CDR3 extends over 13 amino acids. Looked up from germline, CDR1 is SQVTM and CDR2 is ANQGSEA. Trimming cost V 4 bases and J 3 bases, with 12 bases left between them. This CDR3 reads CSVAFNRDTEAFF. In DNA, the CDR3 is TGCAGCGTTGCTTTTAACCGCGACACTGAAGCTTTCTTT.